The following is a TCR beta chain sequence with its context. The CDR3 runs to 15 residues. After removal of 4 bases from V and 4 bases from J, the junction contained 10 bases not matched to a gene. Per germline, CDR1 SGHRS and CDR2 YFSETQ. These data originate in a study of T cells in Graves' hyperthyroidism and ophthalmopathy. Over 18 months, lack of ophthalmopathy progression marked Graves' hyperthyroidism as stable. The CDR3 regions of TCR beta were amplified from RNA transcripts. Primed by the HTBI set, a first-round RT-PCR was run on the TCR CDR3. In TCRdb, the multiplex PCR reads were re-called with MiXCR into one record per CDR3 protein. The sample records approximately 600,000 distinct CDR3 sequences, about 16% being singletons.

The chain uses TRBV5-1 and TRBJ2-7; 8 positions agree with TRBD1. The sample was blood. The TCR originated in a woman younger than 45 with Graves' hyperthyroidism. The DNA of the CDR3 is TGCGCCAGCAGCCATGGACAGGGTGACGGATACGAGCAGTACTTC. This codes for CASSHGQGDGYEQYF.